These 3 T cell receptor beta chains share one sample of origin, sequenced in a study of blood T cell repertoires in COVID-19 (dated by TCRdb to 2018 to 2020). Libraries came from the immunoSEQ multiplex PCR assay. The table was pulled from immuneACCESS by TCRdb, which kept in-frame rearrangements only. Such tables lose some clones; where checked, under half of the loss comes from unresolved V genes, and the rest has no known cause. This sample has 650,000 to 800,000 clones in its table, and more than 80% of those were observed once. Together, the top ten hold approximately 0.25% of the sample. The sample was peripheral blood. The receptors were sampled from a woman between 18 and 29 years old with acute or convalescent COVID-19.

This clone appeared a single time. The chain recombines TRBV11-3 with TRBJ2-1; 9 bases agree with TRBD2. This CDR3 has 16 amino acids. Germline V lookup: CDR1 SGHNT, CDR2 YENEEA. The ends lost 5 bases at V and 5 bases at J; junction bases unmatched: 10. The CDR3 here is CASSPWGGGADNEQFF. CDR3 nucleotide sequence: TGTGCCAGCAGCCCCTGGGGCGGGGGGGCGGACAATGAGCAGTTCTTC.

The V and J genes are TRBV5-6 and TRBJ2-4, with no clear D. This CDR3 spans 16 amino acids. CDR1 and CDR2 from the germline V gene are SGHDT and YYEEEE. Trimming cost V 0 bases and J 0 bases, with 10 bases left between them. CDR3 bases: TGTGCCAGCAGCTTGGATGTCCTCCGAGCCAAAAACATTCAGTACTTC. Amino acid sequence: CASSLDVLRAKNIQYF.

J is TRBJ2-7 and V is TRBV5-1; weak D call: TRBD2 (6 bases). Trimming took off 4 bases at V and 0 bases at J, with 11 bases between the two ends. The CDR3 loop spans 14 amino acids. The germline CDR1 and CDR2 sequences are SGHRS and YFSETQ. The chain's CDR3 is CASSRGLTSYEQYF. The CDR3 DNA reads TGCGCCAGCAGCCGGGGACTGACCTCCTACGAGCAGTACTTC.